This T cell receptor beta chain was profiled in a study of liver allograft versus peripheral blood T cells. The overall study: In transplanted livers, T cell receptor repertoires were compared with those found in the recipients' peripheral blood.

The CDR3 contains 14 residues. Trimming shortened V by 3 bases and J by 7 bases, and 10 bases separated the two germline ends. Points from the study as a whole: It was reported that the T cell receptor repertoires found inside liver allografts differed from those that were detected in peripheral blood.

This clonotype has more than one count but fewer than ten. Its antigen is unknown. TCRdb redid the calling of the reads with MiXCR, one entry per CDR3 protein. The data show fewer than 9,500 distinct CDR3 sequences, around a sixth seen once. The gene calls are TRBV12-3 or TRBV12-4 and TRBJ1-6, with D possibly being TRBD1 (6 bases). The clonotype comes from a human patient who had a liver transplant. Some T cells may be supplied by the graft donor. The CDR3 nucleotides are TGTGCCAGCAGTTTGGGGGCAGGCAATTCACCCCTCCACTTT. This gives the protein CASSLGAGNSPLHF.